The 14 T cell receptor beta chains in this list originate from one sample, sequenced in a study of T cell responses to AZD1222 COVID-19 vaccine. Sequencing used immunoSEQ multiplex PCR; TCRdb keeps in-frame clones, though not all of them. The sample consists of 100,000 or so clones, 70% to 90% of them appearing once. The starting material was peripheral blood, obtained on day 0 of AZD1222 vaccination. All receptors derive from an adult in good health.

The chain recombines TRBV28 with TRBJ1-2; 7 bases are a match to TRBD1. The CDR3 extends over 15 amino acids. With 5 bases clipped from V and 4 bases from J, the junction kept 10 bases outside the gene matches. CDR1 and CDR2 from the germline V gene are MDHEN and SYDVKM. The CDR3 DNA reads as TGTGCCAGCAGTCGGACAGGCCGGTATCTCTATGGCTACACCTTC. Its protein product is CASSRTGRYLYGYTF.

This clone was counted between two and nine times. The V and J genes are TRBV6-1 and TRBJ2-1; 8 bases agree with TRBD2. V trimming: 2 bases; J trimming: 0 bases; junction bases outside the gene matches: 0. The CDR3 extends over 15 amino acids. The germline V gene encodes CDR1 MNHNS and CDR2 SASEGT. CDR3 protein: CASSELAGSYNEQFF. The CDR3 nucleotides are TGTGCCAGCAGTGAACTAGCGGGCTCCTACAATGAGCAGTTCTTC.

The gene calls are TRBV27 and TRBJ2-3, with D possibly called TRBD1 or TRBD2 (5 bases each). Per the germline V gene, CDR1 is MNHEY and CDR2 is SMNVEV (reference sequence). V lost 4 bases, J lost 3 bases, and 20 bases lay in between. This CDR3 spans 17 amino acids. In DNA form, the CDR3 reads TGTGCCAGCAGTTCCTACTCCCCGGGGCCAGGTACAGATACGCAGTATTTT. Its translation: CASSSYSPGPGTDTQYF.

The V call is TRBV28, the J call TRBJ1-2; 9 bases map to TRBD1. In germline, CDR1 is MDHEN, CDR2 SYDVKM. The junction had 8 bases not matched to a gene; V was cut back by 1 base and J by 8 bases. The CDR3 is 15 amino acids. CDR3 residues: CASSLSDRGTGGYTF. CDR3 coding DNA: TGTGCCAGCAGTTTATCGGACAGGGGAACCGGCGGCTACACCTTC.

J is TRBJ2-1 and V is TRBV7-2, with TRBD1 as a possible D gene (6 bases). CDR3 length equals 15 residues. The V and J ends lost 5 bases and 4 bases respectively, with 15 bases between them. The germline CDR1 and CDR2 sequences are SGHTA and FQGNSA. CDR3 bases: TGTGCCAGCAGCCCTACGTGGGGGCAATACAATGAGCAGTTCTTC. Its translation: CASSPTWGQYNEQFF.

The V gene is TRBV12-5, the J gene TRBJ1-6; maybe TRBD1 (5 bases). The CDR3 runs 16 residues. Looked up from germline, CDR1 is LGHNT and CDR2 is FRNRAP. With 0 bases removed from V and 12 bases from J, the gap between germline ends came to 18 bases. For the CDR3, the DNA is TGTGCTAGTGGTTTGGTACTTGGGCAGGGACGGGAACCCCTCCACTTT. Translating it yields CASGLVLGQGREPLHF.

The rearrangement uses TRBV5-1 and TRBJ2-7; D is undetermined. CDR3 size: 14 residues. The germline gives CDR1 SGHRS, CDR2 YFSETQ. Deletions cut 0 bases from V and 3 bases from J, with 10 bases between. CDR3 sequence reads: CASSLAAGVYEQYF. CDR3 nucleotides: TGCGCCAGCAGCTTGGCGGCAGGTGTCTACGAGCAGTACTTC.

In the case of this clone: Other DNA sequences in this sample translate to the same CDR3. The gene calls are TRBV11-1 and TRBJ2-7, with a possible D match to TRBD1 (5 bases). CDR1 is SGHAT and CDR2 is FQDESV in the germline V gene (reference sequence). The CDR3 contains 12 residues. The V and J ends lost 5 bases and 4 bases respectively, with 9 bases between them. This chain's CDR3 is CASSLQGYEQYF. CDR3 in DNA: TGTGCCAGCAGCCTTCAGGGTTACGAGCAGTACTTC.

This chain uses TRBV5-8 with TRBJ2-5, with 7 bases identical to TRBD1. Per germline, CDR1 SGHTS and CDR2 YDEGEE. The length of the CDR3 is 15 residues. Unmatched junction bases numbered 7, after V lost 3 bases and J lost 2 bases. CDR3 in amino acids: CASSSTGMRQETQYF. CDR3 sequence (DNA): TGTGCCAGCAGCTCGACAGGGATGAGACAAGAGACCCAGTACTTC.

The chain has TRBV11-2 and TRBJ1-4; TRBD1 matches 7 bases. V dropped 5 bases and J dropped 7; count of bases not matched to a gene: 7. The germline V gene encodes CDR1 SGHAT and CDR2 FQNNGV. There are 14 residues in the CDR3. CDR3 sequence (DNA): TGTGCCAGCAGCCCCCGACAGGGTGGTGAAAAACTGTTTTTT. It encodes CASSPRQGGEKLFF.

The J gene is TRBJ2-3, the V gene TRBV5-1; perhaps TRBD1 as D (5 bases). V was trimmed by 1 base and J by 5 bases, leaving 8 bases between them. Germline CDR1 SGHRS, CDR2 YFSETQ. The CDR3 covers 13 residues. Written as DNA, the CDR3 is TGCGCCAGCAGCTTGCAGGGTCAAGATACGCAGTATTTT. Translation: CASSLQGQDTQYF.

This clone was seen a handful of times. The chain joins TRBV6-5 to TRBJ1-2, with D possibly matching TRBD1 (5 bases). The V gene's germline CDR1 is MNHEY and CDR2 SVGAGI. The CDR3 sequence is 14 residues long. V lost 4 bases and J 3 bases, leaving 12 bases between the germline ends. The CDR3: CASSLDTNYYGYTF. DNA for the CDR3: TGTGCCAGCAGTTTGGACACAAACTACTATGGCTACACCTTC.

In nucleotides, the CDR3 is TGTGCCTGGAACCGGGGTACCTACAATGAGCAGTTCTTC. Its protein is CAWNRGTYNEQFF. This chain connects TRBV30 to TRBJ2-1, with a tentative D call TRBD2 (5 bases). From germline, CDR1 is GTSNPN and CDR2 SVGIG (reference sequence). CDR3 length equals 13 residues. The V and J ends lost 4 bases and 2 bases respectively, with 9 bases between them.

With regard to this clone: The junction shows a germline mismatch at one end, possibly a read error. The chain employs TRBV10-3 and TRBJ1-5; maybe TRBD1 (5 bases). Per the germline V gene, CDR1 is ENHRY and CDR2 is SYGVKD. The CDR3 is 16 amino acids. The CDR3 is CAISESSGRENRPQHF. The CDR3 DNA follows: TGTGCCATCAGTGAGTCGTCGGGGCGCGAAAATCGGCCCCAGCATTTT.